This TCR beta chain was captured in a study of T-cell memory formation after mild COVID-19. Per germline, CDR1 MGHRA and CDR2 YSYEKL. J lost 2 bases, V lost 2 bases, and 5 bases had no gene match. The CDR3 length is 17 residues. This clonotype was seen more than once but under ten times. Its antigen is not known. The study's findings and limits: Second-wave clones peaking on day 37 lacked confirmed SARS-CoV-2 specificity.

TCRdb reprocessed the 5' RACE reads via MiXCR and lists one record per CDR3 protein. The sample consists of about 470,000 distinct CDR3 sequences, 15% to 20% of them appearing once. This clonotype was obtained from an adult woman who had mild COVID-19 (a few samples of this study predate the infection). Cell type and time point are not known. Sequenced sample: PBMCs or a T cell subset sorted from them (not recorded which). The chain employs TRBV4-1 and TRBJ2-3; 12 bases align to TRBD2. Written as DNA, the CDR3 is TGCGCCAGCAGCCAAAGTTGGACTAGCGGGGTCACAGATACGCAGTATTTT. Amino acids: CASSQSWTSGVTDTQYF.